The rows below give T cell receptor beta chains drawn from one sample of a study of T cell changes during pregnancy in multiple sclerosis. The table came from immunoSEQ multiplex PCR; TCRdb's copy has only in-frame clones and leaves some out. The table records about 31,000 clones, around 90% of them present only once. The sample here was CD8+ T cells from peripheral blood mononuclear cells, taken in the first trimester of pregnancy. The receptor set was obtained from a female donor with multiple sclerosis, enrolled in a pregnancy study. Each CDR3 is given with its conserved first and last residue. The D gene is left open where the match is weak. Size is stated for part of the rows, as once, few or many counts, or as a class when the clone is expanded.

J,size,V,length,D,CDR3,DNA
TRBJ2-7,NA,TRBV6-5,14,TRBD1,CASSGGQDRYEQYF,TGTGCCAGCAGCGGCGGACAGGACCGCTACGAGCAGTACTTC
TRBJ2-5,NA,TRBV4-2,16,NA,CASSQSEGGASETQYF,TGTGCCAGCAGCCAATCGGAAGGGGGGGCCAGTGAGACCCAGTACTTC
TRBJ2-7,NA,TRBV6-6,16,NA,CASSYTELRMRYEQYF,TGTGCCAGCAGTTACACTGAATTGCGGATGAGGTACGAGCAGTACTTC
TRBJ1-2,NA,TRBV30,13,NA,CAWDQGIYYGYTF,TGTGCCTGGGACCAGGGAATCTACTATGGCTACACCTTC
TRBJ2-1,NA,TRBV4-3,15,TRBD2,CASSASSGGYNEQFF,TGCGCCAGCAGCGCCTCTAGCGGGGGCTACAATGAGCAGTTCTTC
TRBJ2-1,NA,TRBV28,17,NA,CASSLRAGYTPNNEQFF,TGTGCCAGCAGTTTACGCGCGGGCTATACCCCGAACAATGAGCAGTTCTTC
TRBJ1-6,NA,TRBV28,14,TRBD1,CASTTTGLGSPLHF,TGTGCCAGCACCACGACAGGGTTAGGTTCACCCCTCCACTTT
TRBJ2-5,NA,TRBV6-6,14,NA,CASSPIGGQETQYF,TGTGCCAGCAGTCCCATTGGGGGGCAAGAGACCCAGTACTTC
TRBJ2-2,NA,TRBV6-5,15,TRBD1,CASSLDRGYLGELFF,TGTGCCAGCAGTTTGGACAGGGGGTATCTCGGGGAGCTGTTTTTT
TRBJ2-3,once,TRBV2,14,TRBD1,CASSRDRVTDTQYF,TGTGCCAGCTCCCGGGACAGGGTGACAGATACGCAGTATTTT
TRBJ2-1,NA,TRBV4-3,14,TRBD1,CASSQAQGYNEQFF,TGCGCCAGCAGCCAAGCACAGGGGTACAATGAGCAGTTCTTC
TRBJ2-5,NA,TRBV11-2,16,TRBD1,CASSPYRGPLQETQYF,TGTGCCAGCAGCCCGTACAGGGGGCCTCTCCAAGAGACCCAGTACTTC
TRBJ2-2,NA,TRBV4-3,16,NA,CASSQESQAAGEELFF,TGCGCCAGCAGCCAAGAATCTCAAGCTGCCGGAGAGGAGCTGTTTTTT
TRBJ2-3,NA,TRBV11-3,15,NA,CASSPGGGVADTQYF,TGTGCCAGCAGCCCCGGCGGAGGGGTCGCAGATACGCAGTATTTT
TRBJ2-7,NA,TRBV6-5,15,TRBD1,CASSWRTGDSYEQYF,TGTGCCAGCAGTTGGAGAACAGGGGATTCGTACGAGCAGTACTTC
TRBJ2-7,once,TRBV11-2,15,TRBD1,CASTLVGGQDYEQYF,TGTGCCAGCACTTTAGTGGGGGGACAGGACTACGAGCAGTACTTC
TRBJ2-1,NA,TRBV27,14,TRBD1,CASRDRSSYNEQFF,TGTGCCAGCCGGGACAGGTCATCCTACAATGAGCAGTTCTTC
TRBJ1-2,NA,TRBV19,12,NA,CASTGGYYGYTF,TGTGCCAGTACCGGGGGGTACTATGGCTACACCTTC
TRBJ1-1,NA,TRBV6-4,12,TRBD1,CASSGTGGEAFF,TGTGCCAGCAGTGGGACAGGGGGTGAAGCTTTCTTT
TRBJ2-7,few,TRBV27,14,NA,CASRGAGVLYEQYF,TGTGCCAGCAGGGGGGCAGGGGTACTTTACGAGCAGTACTTC
TRBJ1-2,NA,TRBV4-1,15,NA,CASSQDRQGGLGYTF,TGCGCCAGCAGCCAAGATAGGCAGGGAGGGTTGGGCTACACCTTC
TRBJ2-7,NA,TRBV7-8,15,TRBD2,CASSPSGLADYEQYF,TGTGCCAGCAGCCCCTCGGGACTAGCGGACTACGAGCAGTACTTC
TRBJ1-1,NA,TRBV10-3,16,NA,CAISESKPAGLTEAFF,TGTGCCATCAGTGAGTCCAAACCGGCAGGGCTCACTGAAGCTTTCTTT
TRBJ2-1,NA,TRBV7-9,19,TRBD1,CASSSTGQGFFSSYNEQFF,TGTGCCAGCAGCTCGACGGGACAGGGATTTTTTAGCTCCTACAATGAGCAGTTCTTC
TRBJ1-6,medium-sized,TRBV2,16,NA,CASSEWRLDSNSPLHF,TGTGCCAGCAGTGAATGGCGGCTGGACAGTAATTCACCCCTCCACTTT
TRBJ2-1,NA,TRBV5-4,16,TRBD2,CAGGLAGLSSYNEQFF,TGTGCCGGGGGGCTAGCGGGCCTTAGCTCCTACAATGAGCAGTTCTTC
TRBJ2-5,NA,TRBV5-6,12,NA,CASSFQGETQYF,TGTGCCAGCAGCTTCCAGGGAGAGACCCAGTACTTC
TRBJ1-5,NA,TRBV27,13,NA,CASSLGVSQPQHF,TGTGCCAGCAGTTTAGGAGTAAGCCAGCCCCAGCATTTT
TRBJ2-5,once,TRBV27,14,NA,CASMAAGAQETQYF,TGTGCCAGCATGGCCGCGGGGGCCCAAGAGACCCAGTACTTC
TRBJ2-1,NA,TRBV6-5,15,TRBD2,CASSYDPSGANEQFF,TGTGCCAGCAGTTACGATCCTAGCGGGGCTAATGAGCAGTTCTTC
TRBJ1-1,NA,TRBV27,15,NA,CASRLGGAGGSEAFF,TGTGCCAGCAGACTAGGGGGGGCCGGTGGGTCTGAAGCTTTCTTT
TRBJ2-7,few,TRBV9,14,TRBD1,CASSVTGGRDEQYF,TGTGCCAGCAGCGTGACAGGGGGCAGGGACGAGCAGTACTTC
TRBJ1-1,NA,TRBV27,16,TRBD1,CASSTRGQGGNTEAFF,TGTGCCAGCAGTACTAGGGGACAGGGAGGTAACACTGAAGCTTTCTTT
TRBJ2-1,NA,TRBV4-3,15,NA,CASSQGGSSYNEQFF,TGCGCCAGCAGCCAAGGGGGCAGCTCCTACAATGAGCAGTTCTTC
TRBJ1-4,NA,TRBV15,13,NA,CATSDRTNEKLFF,TGTGCCACCAGCGACAGAACTAATGAAAAACTGTTTTTT
TRBJ1-5,NA,TRBV6-1,15,TRBD1,CASRPGTGGGQPQHF,TGTGCCAGCCGTCCCGGGACAGGGGGCGGGCAGCCCCAGCATTTT
TRBJ2-3,NA,TRBV27,14,NA,CASSLLGGPDTQYF,TGTGCCAGCAGTTTACTGGGAGGCCCAGATACGCAGTATTTT
TRBJ2-5,NA,TRBV9,16,TRBD2,CASSWGASGGQETQYF,TGTGCCAGCAGCTGGGGGGCTAGCGGGGGACAAGAGACCCAGTACTTC
TRBJ1-1,NA,TRBV10-3,11,NA,CAISPGTEAFF,TGTGCCATCAGTCCGGGGACTGAAGCTTTCTTT
TRBJ2-7,NA,TRBV27,14,TRBD1,CASSLRGPTNEQYF,TGTGCCAGCAGTCTCAGGGGGCCAACGAACGAGCAGTACTTC
TRBJ1-3,NA,TRBV7-9,16,NA,CASSSGSHYSGNTIYF,TGTGCCAGCAGCTCCGGGTCTCACTACTCTGGAAACACCATATATTTT
TRBJ2-5,once,TRBV21-1,16,NA,CASSKRVAAPRGTQYF,TGTGCCAGCAGCAAGCGCGTAGCGGCCCCACGGGGGACCCAGTACTTC
TRBJ1-5,NA,TRBV10-3,15,NA,CAISEGRNSNQPQHF,TGTGCCATCAGTGAGGGGAGAAATAGCAATCAGCCCCAGCATTTT
TRBJ1-2,NA,TRBV7-9,14,NA,CASSPLIANYGYTF,TGTGCCAGCAGCCCCCTCATAGCTAACTATGGCTACACCTTC
TRBJ2-7,NA,TRBV27,14,NA,CASSFAGLTYEQYF,TGTGCCAGCAGTTTCGCAGGGTTGACCTACGAGCAGTACTTC
TRBJ2-7,NA,TRBV4-3,13,NA,CASSQDGFGGQYF,TGCGCCAGCAGCCAAGATGGGTTCGGAGGGCAGTACTTC
TRBJ1-5,once,TRBV13,13,TRBD1,CASSPQGDQPQHF,TGTGCCAGCAGCCCCCAGGGGGACCAGCCCCAGCATTTT
TRBJ2-7,once,TRBV4-3,17,TRBD2,CASSPGTSGSSSYEQYF,TGCGCCAGCAGTCCCGGGACTAGCGGGTCGAGCTCCTACGAGCAGTACTTC
TRBJ1-1,NA,TRBV6-5,14,TRBD1,CASRDRGLNTEAFF,TGTGCCAGCCGGGACAGGGGATTGAACACTGAAGCTTTCTTT
TRBJ2-1,few,TRBV15,14,NA,CATQDRQRVDEQFF,TGTGCCACCCAGGACAGACAACGGGTCGATGAGCAGTTCTTC
TRBJ2-1,NA,TRBV27,15,TRBD2,CASSNSGSSYNEQFF,TGTGCCAGCAGTAATAGCGGGAGTTCCTACAATGAGCAGTTCTTC
TRBJ2-7,NA,TRBV29-1,14,TRBD2,CSVYLGTRSYEQYF,TGCAGCGTGTATTTGGGGACTAGGTCCTACGAGCAGTACTTC
TRBJ2-1,once,TRBV11-2,16,TRBD2,CASRDSGGGSYNEQFF,TGTGCCAGCAGAGATAGCGGGGGAGGCTCCTACAATGAGCAGTTCTTC
TRBJ1-6,NA,TRBV7-9,15,TRBD1,CASKNGTVYNSPLHF,TGTGCCAGCAAAAACGGGACAGTCTATAATTCACCCCTCCACTTT